The text below deals with one T cell receptor beta chain. Its specific antigen is unknown. One base away there is no much larger clone; base qualities are not given. Single viable CD3+CD4+CD8-CD45RO+ cells were sorted as memory CD4+ T cells on a FACSAria II. CMV serostatus was determined using a Roche Elecsys assay that detects serum IgG against CMV pp150, pp28, p38 and p52. Following thawing, total CD4+ T cells were enriched through positive selection using CD4 magnetic microbeads. The samples came from a different study that was designed specifically to examine the CD4+ T cell memory repertoire. Following standard operating procedures, peripheral blood mononuclear cells were isolated and cryopreserved, while serum was kept at -80 degrees C. Staining used CD3-PerCP (BW264/56), CD4-APC (RPA-T4), CD45RO-PE (UCHT1) and CD8-Pacific Orange (3B5) antibodies, with Sytox blue excluding non-viable cells.

The data are from a study of memory CD4+ T cells and cytomegalovirus serostatus (dated by TCRdb to the late 2010s). For the wider study: The cohort comprised about 33 healthy Belgian adults, 9 CMV seropositive and roughly 25 CMV seronegative. CD4+ memory TCRbeta repertoires of a Belgian cohort with known cytomegalovirus serostatus were sequenced in order to replicate a published TCR-based CMV serostatus classifier.

Paper-wide results and their limitations: For CMV serostatus prediction, a median bootstrapped AUC of approximately 0.95 was reached with the original framework, and a median bootstrapped AUC of roughly 0.9 was reached with a US-trained random forest. Among the roughly 160 previously reported CMV-associated TCRbeta sequences, 60 to 85 showed up in the CD4+ memory repertoires, with each one found in between one and five individuals. A median bootstrapped AUC of around 0.95 with a 95% CI of 0.76-1.00 was achieved on the Belgian cohort by the original-framework classifier. Only CD4+CD45RO+ memory cells were sequenced, in contrast to the original study, in which naive and memory CD4+ and CD8+ populations were covered. The results were interpreted as suggesting that the CMV-associated TCR signature is mostly present in the CD4+ memory repertoire.

The Quick-DNA Microprep Kit was used to extract genomic DNA from the sorted cells. Amplification of TCRbeta DNA was done with the immunoSEQ hsTCRbeta kit, following the protocol from the manufacturer. TCRbeta libraries were sequenced on an Illumina MiSeq instrument. The paper's data handling went like this. Once out-of-frame sequences had been removed, approximately 2,000,000 distinct TCRbeta sequences were left, which works out to an average of approximately 63,000 per individual. Each individual was scored by the count of 150 to 200 previously reported CMV-associated TCRbeta sequences and the total productive distinct TCRbeta count. A beta-binomial model was reimplemented in Python, and scikit-learn random forests with default parameters were trained on US cohort data. On the Belgian cohort, classifier performance was reported as the median AUC, along with percentile confidence intervals, across 10,000 bootstrap iterations. TCRdb's version of the immuneACCESS table is confined to in-frame rearrangements and falls short of the full clone set. An unresolved V gene accounts for under half of the shortfall where checked; the remainder is of unknown origin. V and J calls and clone size come straight from that table; D and trimming were deduced from the DNA. The sample data list around 40,000 clones, and 60% to 85% of these were observed just once. Together, the top ten hold about 0.8% of the sample.

Via the germline V gene, CDR1 is SQVTM and CDR2 ANQGSEA. The CDR3 measures 15 amino acids from cysteine to phenylalanine. Kept here is only the CDR3 DNA, which spans 45 bases and is read in frame from base 1. V drops 8 bases and J drops 1 base, leaving 20 bases in between. The chain couples TRBV29-1 to TRBJ1-2; a weak D assignment points to TRBD1 (6 bases agree). What was sequenced was memory CD4+ T cells from blood. The clonotype comes from an adult in good health and CMV-seronegative. The DNA is as follows: TGCAGCTACCGAGGGGCCGTACAGGGTAACTATGGCTACACCTTC. The resulting protein is CSYRGAVQGNYGYTF. When the CDR3 is completed using the reference TRBV29-1 and TRBJ1-2 genes on either side, the full variable domain is SAVISQKPSRDICQRGTSLTIQCQVDSQVTMMFWYRQQPGQSLTLIATANQGSEATYESGFVIDKFPISRPNLTFSTLTVSNMSPEDSSIYLCSYRGAVQGNYGYTFGSGTRLTVV.